This entry lists 27 T cell receptor beta chains sequenced from one sample in a study of blood T cell repertoires in COVID-19. Repertoires were generated with immunoSEQ multiplex PCR, while TCRdb's copy carries only in-frame clones and drops some. This table holds roughly 160,000 clones, approximately 79% found once. Sequenced sample: peripheral blood. The receptors derive from a woman of 80 years or more with acute or convalescent COVID-19.

The chain recombines TRBV7-9 with TRBJ2-1; no clear D. The CDR3 is made up of 14 amino acids. Trimming shortened V by 3 bases and J by 6 bases, and 12 bases separated the two germline ends. Looked up from germline, CDR1 is SEHNR and CDR2 is FQNEAQ (reference sequence). CDR3 in amino acids: CASSFWAVGNEQFF. CDR3 nucleotides: TGTGCCAGCAGCTTTTGGGCAGTCGGCAATGAGCAGTTCTTC.

This sequence joins TRBV5-1 and TRBJ1-3, with 7 positions matching TRBD1. The CDR3 runs 14 residues. In germline, CDR1 is SGHRS, CDR2 YFSETQ. V gave up 4 bases and J gave up 3 bases; unmatched junction bases: 4. CDR3 nucleotide sequence: TGCGCCAGCAGCACGACAGGGTTTGGAAACACCATATATTTT. Amino acids: CASSTTGFGNTIYF.

The chain couples TRBV10-3 to TRBJ2-2; 13 nucleotides align to TRBD2. The CDR3 has 17 amino acids. Germline V gives CDR1 ENHRY, CDR2 SYGVKD. After removal of 10 bases from V and 7 bases from J, the junction contained 15 bases not matched to a gene. The CDR3 here is CATAGVPGLAGYGELFF. In nucleotides, the CDR3 is TGTGCCACGGCTGGGGTTCCGGGACTAGCGGGATACGGGGAGCTGTTTTTT.

The chain employs TRBV7-9 and TRBJ1-4; D perhaps matches TRBD1 (5 bases). Germline V gene sequence: CDR1 SEHNR, CDR2 FQNEAQ (reference sequence). The V end was cut by 7 bases, the J end by 6 bases, with 12 bases between. The CDR3 contains 13 residues. In DNA form, the CDR3 reads TGTGCCAGCACCCTGGGGGGGTATGAAAAACTGTTTTTT. This encodes CASTLGGYEKLFF. The variable domain in full, with the rest retrieved from reference TRBV7-9 and TRBJ1-4, is DTGVSQNPRHKITKRGQNVTFRCDPISEHNRLYWYRQTLGQGPEFLTYFQNEAQLEKSRLLSDRFSAERPKGSFSTLEIQRTEQGDSAMYLCASTLGGYEKLFFGSGTQLSVL.

This clone was counted a few times. V is TRBV2 and J is TRBJ2-1; maybe TRBD1 (8 bases). Trimming stripped 11 bases from V and 4 bases from J, with 21 bases between. CDR1 is SNHLY and CDR2 is FYNNEI in the germline V gene. The CDR3 length is 15 residues. The DNA for the CDR3 is TGTGCCGGACAGGGAGAGACGGGAGGTTACAATGAGCAGTTCTTC. Protein sequence: CAGQGETGGYNEQFF.

This rearrangement joins TRBV18 to TRBJ1-6, with a possible D match to TRBD1 (5 bases). The V end lost 5 bases, the J end lost 5 bases, and 13 bases lay between the germline ends. The germline gives CDR1 KGHSH, CDR2 LQKENI. The CDR3 is 15 residues long. The CDR3 DNA is TGTGCCAGCTCAAGGGACGGGGGTGATAATTCACCCCTCCACTTT. Translated: CASSRDGGDNSPLHF.

The J gene is TRBJ1-6, the V gene TRBV6-5; 7 bases agree with TRBD1. V shed 6 bases, J shed 10 bases, and the junction held 9 bases outside the gene matches. The CDR3 runs 14 residues. Per the germline V gene, CDR1 is MNHEY and CDR2 is SVGAGI. The CDR3 region is CASRTEGARSPLHF. CDR3 bases: TGTGCCAGCAGAACGGAGGGGGCAAGGTCACCCCTCCACTTT.

The chain carries TRBV6-5 and TRBJ2-7; D not certain. Germline-derived CDR1 and CDR2 are MNHEY and SVGAGI. Deletions cut 6 bases from V and 3 bases from J, with 12 bases between. The CDR3 runs 13 residues. The CDR3 nucleotides are TGTGCCAGCAGGGGTCACAGTGTCTACGAGCAGTACTTC. Protein: CASRGHSVYEQYF.

The chain employs TRBV7-2 and TRBJ1-3; D is uncertain. With 5 bases removed from V and 0 bases from J, the gap between germline ends came to 11 bases. Germline loops: CDR1 SGHTA, CDR2 FQGNSA. The CDR3 totals 15 residues. In DNA, the CDR3 is TGTGCCAGCAGCCCGAGACAAGCCTCTGGAAACACCATATATTTT. Residues: CASSPRQASGNTIYF.

J is TRBJ2-1 and V is TRBV10-3, with TRBD2 matching over 14 bases. The germline V gene encodes CDR1 ENHRY and CDR2 SYGVKD. Trimming at V came to 5 bases and at J to 8 bases, leaving 11 bases not matched to a gene. CDR3 size: 17 residues. CDR3 nucleotides: TGTGCCATCAGTAAAGCTTCCGGGACTAGCGGGAGCGATGAGCAGTTCTTC. Translation gives CAISKASGTSGSDEQFF.

This rearrangement joins TRBV11-2 to TRBJ2-1, with D possibly being TRBD2 (6 bases). The germline CDR1 and CDR2 sequences are SGHAT and FQNNGV. The V end lost 2 bases, the J end lost 4 bases, and 12 bases lay between the germline ends. This CDR3 region has 15 residues. This chain's CDR3 is CASSLSRTIYNEQFF. The CDR3 nucleotides read TGTGCCAGCAGCTTATCGAGGACTATTTACAATGAGCAGTTCTTC.

The chain joins TRBV28 to TRBJ1-5; unclear D gene. V was trimmed by 4 bases and J by 7 bases, leaving 8 bases between them. Germline CDR1 is MDHEN and CDR2 is SYDVKM. The CDR3 sequence is 12 residues long. CDR3 nucleotide sequence: TGTGCCAGCAGTTCCGGGTTACAGCCCCAGCATTTT. Translation: CASSSGLQPQHF.

This chain links TRBV6-5 with TRBJ2-7; 11 nucleotides match TRBD2. Germline-derived CDR1 and CDR2 are MNHEY and SVGAGI. The V segment lost 5 bases and the J segment 2 bases; nucleotides outside the gene matches: 5. CDR3 size: 15 residues. CDR3 amino acids: CASSLLAGEAYEQYF. The CDR3 DNA is TGTGCCAGCAGTCTACTAGCGGGAGAGGCCTACGAGCAGTACTTC.

The rearrangement links TRBV28 to TRBJ2-7; 9 bases map to TRBD1. The CDR3 length is 16 residues. Germline V gives CDR1 MDHEN, CDR2 SYDVKM. The V segment lost 6 bases and the J segment 9 bases; nucleotides outside the gene matches: 18. The CDR3 DNA sequence: TGTGCCAGCAGCCAGACTGGAGGGACAGGGTGGATTCGGCAGTACTTC. Translating gives CASSQTGGTGWIRQYF.

The chain has TRBV28 and TRBJ2-1, with 9 bases fitting TRBD2. Germline V CDR1 and CDR2: MDHEN, SYDVKM. The CDR3 covers 15 residues. Unmatched junction bases numbered 4, after V lost 6 bases and J lost 1 base. CDR3 DNA: TGTGCCAGCAGCCCTAGCGGGATTTCCTACAATGAGCAGTTCTTC. Protein: CASSPSGISYNEQFF.

This clone was seen once. V and J are TRBV9 and TRBJ2-7; perhaps TRBD1 as D (6 bases). Trimming left V 0 bases short and J 2 bases short, with 9 bases between. Germline-derived CDR1 and CDR2 are SGDLS and YYNGEE. The CDR3 is 14 amino acids. CDR3 nucleotides: TGTGCCAGCAGCGTAGCGGACAGCGCCTACGAGCAGTACTTC. This encodes CASSVADSAYEQYF.

This clone was seen just once. The chain combines TRBV14 with TRBJ2-5; tentatively, D is TRBD1 (5 bases). Trimming took 3 bases from V and 1 from J, leaving 12 bases between them. The CDR3 length is 15 residues. CDR1 is SGHDN, CDR2 FVKESK, per germline. The CDR3 protein is CASSQQMGPQETQYF. CDR3 DNA: TGTGCCAGCAGCCAGCAAATGGGGCCCCAAGAGACCCAGTACTTC.

This chain connects TRBV27 to TRBJ2-7; 7 bases map to TRBD1. Unmatched junction bases numbered 10, after V lost 6 bases and J lost 2 bases. The germline V gene encodes CDR1 MNHEY and CDR2 SMNVEV (reference sequence). The CDR3 loop spans 15 amino acids. For the CDR3, the DNA is TGTGCCAGCAGCAAAAAGGGACAGACGACCTACGAGCAGTACTTC. Amino acid sequence: CASSKKGQTTYEQYF.

V usage is TRBV5-1 and J usage is TRBJ1-6; D is unclear. From germline, CDR1 is SGHRS and CDR2 YFSETQ. Trimming stripped 0 bases from V and 10 bases from J, with 14 bases between. The CDR3 has 15 amino acids. CDR3 sequence reads: CASSLVSVSESPLHF. For the CDR3, the DNA is TGCGCCAGCAGCTTGGTGTCTGTGAGTGAGTCACCCCTCCACTTT.

This chain links TRBV30 with TRBJ2-7; 8 bases are a match to TRBD1. CDR1 is GTSNPN and CDR2 is SVGIG in the germline V gene (reference sequence). Germline trimming cut 0 bases from V and 3 bases from J; bases unmatched to any gene: 10. The CDR3 has 16 residues. Here the CDR3 reads CAWSVLSAGGNYEQYF. CDR3 nucleotide sequence: TGTGCCTGGAGTGTACTATCGGCAGGGGGCAACTACGAGCAGTACTTC.

The chain links TRBV3-1 (or the pseudogene TRBV3-2) to TRBJ2-3, with 9 bases lining up with TRBD2. The CDR3 spans 17 residues. The V gene end was trimmed by 1 base and the J gene end by 5 bases; junction bases not matched to a gene: 10. The germline CDR1 and CDR2 sequences are LGHDT and YNNKEL (reference sequence). CDR3 bases: TGTGCCAGCAGCCAAGGCGGCGGGAGGGCCGTTGGAGATACGCAGTATTTT. Its protein is CASSQGGGRAVGDTQYF.

The V gene is TRBV4-2, the J gene TRBJ2-3; TRBD2 agrees at 13 bases. V lost 5 bases and J lost 4; bases outside the gene matches: 3. Germline lookup yields CDR1 LGHNA and CDR2 YNFKEQ. The CDR3 is 15 amino acids. The CDR3 loop reads CASSEGLAGADTQYF. CDR3 nucleotide sequence: TGTGCCAGCAGCGAAGGACTAGCGGGAGCAGATACGCAGTATTTT.

The chain employs TRBV18 and TRBJ2-7; tentative D call: TRBD2 (7 bases). V was pared by 1 base and J by 1 base, with 11 bases between. The CDR3 covers 15 residues. From germline, CDR1 is KGHSH and CDR2 LQKENI. The CDR3 is CASSPLGGASYEQYF. CDR3 in DNA: TGTGCCAGCTCACCACTAGGGGGGGCTTCCTACGAGCAGTACTTC.

The V and J genes are TRBV5-1 and TRBJ2-5, with D perhaps matching TRBD2 (5 bases). With 0 bases removed from V and 5 bases from J, the gap between germline ends came to 11 bases. The CDR3 is 14 amino acids. Per the germline V gene, CDR1 is SGHRS and CDR2 is YFSETQ. CDR3 amino acids: CASSLGSSRETQYF. The CDR3 nucleotides read TGCGCCAGCAGCTTGGGGTCTAGCCGGGAGACCCAGTACTTC.

With respect to this clone: The germline gene is not matched at one end of the junction; a read error may be the cause. The chain is built from TRBV6-5 and TRBJ2-1, with TRBD2 matching 9 bases. The V gene's germline CDR1 is MNHEY and CDR2 SVGAGI. The CDR3 is made up of 12 amino acids. CDR3 sequence reads: CGAGGDYNEQFF. DNA of the CDR3: TGCGGGGCGGGAGGGGACTACAATGAGCAGTTCTTC.

CDR3 protein: CASSPQNGRASGANVLTF. The CDR3 nucleotides read TGTGCCAGCTCACCACAGAACGGGAGGGCATCTGGGGCCAACGTCCTGACTTTC. The V and J genes are TRBV18 and TRBJ2-6, with TRBD2 matching over 8 bases. Trimming removed 1 base from V and 1 base from J; junction bases left unmatched: 6. Germline V gene sequence: CDR1 KGHSH, CDR2 LQKENI. CDR3 length equals 18 residues.

This rearrangement joins TRBV4-1 to TRBJ1-3, with 7 bases aligning to TRBD1. Germline V gene lookup returns CDR1 MGHRA and CDR2 YSYEKL. This CDR3 is 16 amino acids long. V shed 2 bases and J 2 bases; nucleotides not matched to a gene: 6. The CDR3 nucleotides read TGCGCCAGCAGCCAACCCGACAGGGATCCTGGAAACACCATATATTTT. Encoded protein: CASSQPDRDPGNTIYF.